The clone carrying this TCR beta chain was recorded only once. Trimming took 8 bases from V and 0 from J; bases not matched to a gene: 12. This CDR3 has 16 residues. Germline assignment: CDR1 SNHLY and CDR2 FYNNEI. With random hexamers, reverse transcription was performed on about 0.5 to 1 ug of RNA. TCRdb re-called the immunoSEQ multiplex PCR reads through MiXCR, storing one row per CDR3 protein. The table includes some 170,000 distinct CDR3 sequences, around 94% detected once. This sample stems from a study of CD8 T cells in Susac syndrome. This TCR was sampled from a human donor with Susac syndrome. The J gene is TRBJ2-7, the V gene TRBV2; 8 nucleotides agree with TRBD1. Material: CD4+ T cells from PBMCs. This chain's CDR3 is CASSQGTGYSSYEQYF. In DNA form, the CDR3 reads TGTGCCAGCTCCCAGGGGACAGGATATAGCTCCTACGAGCAGTACTTC.